Listed below are T cell receptor beta chains from one sample, sequenced in a study of T cells expressing NK-cell markers. Reanalyzing the 5' RACE reads, TCRdb keeps one entry per CDR3 protein, without DNA. This sample contains around 470,000 distinct CDR3 sequences. Material: blood T cells: a sorted CD56 or NKG2C T cell subset, CD4+ or CD8+ T cells, or bulk PBMC T cells (not recorded which). The receptors originated from a woman in her forties or fifties in good health. The CDR3 runs from the conserved cysteine through the conserved F or W. Each record gives: V gene, J gene, CDR3 protein.

TRBV11-3	TRBJ2-5	CASSYPLRQETQYF
TRBV12-3/TRBV12-4	TRBJ2-1	CASSGGYNEQFF
TRBV9	TRBJ2-5	CASSAQGTIPQETQYF
TRBV5-6	TRBJ1-1	CASSLAEGVFDTEAFF
TRBV20-1	TRBJ1-4	CSASPTAGGKLFF
TRBV5-6	TRBJ1-2	CASSLTGTVYGYTF
TRBV7-6	TRBJ2-2	CASSNPTSGTNTGELFF
TRBV5-1	TRBJ2-1	CASSLDTPELEQFF
TRBV29-1	TRBJ2-7	CSVPKILQGQESLREQYF
TRBV20-1	TRBJ2-1	CSAETSGGGDEQFF
TRBV9	TRBJ2-2	CASSTPRGNTGELFF
TRBV30	TRBJ1-1	CAWRGNEVVEAFF
TRBV5-1	TRBJ2-7	CASRTGSSEQYF
TRBV7-9	TRBJ2-1	CASSPDRTSGRSFLRSSYNEQFF
TRBV10-3	TRBJ2-1	CAISEVSDEQFF
TRBV29-1	TRBJ1-2	CSVSWQGFGYTF
TRBV29-1	TRBJ1-1	CSVAAWVGGTEAFF
TRBV27	TRBJ2-7	CASSRGAGQRYEQYF
TRBV24-1	TRBJ2-1	CATSDPLVDEQFF
TRBV12-3/TRBV12-4	TRBJ2-7	CASSLSTLYEQYF
TRBV19	TRBJ1-5	CASSLGQGGDQPQHF
TRBV9	TRBJ2-1	CASSVGTGNYNEQFF
TRBV29-1	TRBJ2-2	CSVEIHAGFGELFF
TRBV4-2	TRBJ2-1	CASSQDLDPRAYNEQFF
TRBV3-1	TRBJ2-1	CASSQDIGNEQFF
TRBV10-3	TRBJ2-1	CAISESGLPNEQFF
TRBV5-1	TRBJ2-3	CASKGGTGGRTDTQYF
TRBV5-1	TRBJ2-6	CASSSVSGSGANVLTF
TRBV18	TRBJ2-7	CASSPLPSGSSYEQYF
TRBV10-3	TRBJ1-4	CAISPSRGELFF
TRBV6-1	TRBJ1-3	CASSPRGQGFFGNTIYF
TRBV19	TRBJ2-7	CASSPQRSTGAYEQYF
TRBV7-2	TRBJ2-4	CASSFGDGDIQYF